Below are 4 T cell receptor beta chains sequenced from a single sample in a study of CD8 T cells in ankylosing spondylitis. TCRdb re-called the 5' RACE reads through MiXCR, storing one row per CDR3 protein. The table includes about 700,000 distinct CDR3 sequences, under 20% detected once. The antigens these receptors bind are not known. General study findings and limits: The study identified a TCR beta motif of eight highly homologous variants that appeared characteristic of ankylosing spondylitis blood.

Specimen: blood, either unsorted or a sorted T cell fraction (not recorded which). The source is a male donor with ankylosing spondylitis.

The rearrangement links TRBV24-1 to TRBJ2-2, with 7 bases identical to TRBD1. This CDR3 region has 15 residues. J lost 6 bases, V lost 7 bases, and 10 bases had no gene match. Germline CDR1 KGHDR, CDR2 SFDVKD. CDR3 sequence (DNA): TGTGCCACCAGCTATGGGACAGCCTCCTCCGGGGAGCTGTTTTTT. Encoded protein: CATSYGTASSGELFF.

This clonotype was counted between two and nine times. V usage is TRBV18 and J usage is TRBJ2-3, with D perhaps matching TRBD1 (5 bases). This CDR3 has 13 amino acids. Trimming left V 4 bases short and J 2 bases short, with 7 bases between. Germline-derived CDR1 and CDR2 are KGHSH and LQKENI. For the CDR3, the DNA is TGTGCCAGCTCACAACAGGACACAGATACGCAGTATTTT. It encodes CASSQQDTDTQYF.

The gene calls are TRBV7-8 and TRBJ2-3; 7 bases align to TRBD2. The CDR3 totals 15 residues. V shed 5 bases and J 2 bases; nucleotides not matched to a gene: 7. Germline assignment: CDR1 SGHVS and CDR2 FQNEAQ. The CDR3 coding sequence is TGTGCCAGCAGCAAGGGACTATTTTCCACAGATACGCAGTATTTT. Encoded protein: CASSKGLFSTDTQYF.

To note about this clonotype: The junction departs from germline at one end; a sequencing error may be responsible. The chain uses TRBV28 and TRBJ2-7, with TRBD1 matching over 7 bases. Germline V CDR1 and CDR2: MDHEN, SYDVKM. The length of the CDR3 is 14 residues. DNA for the CDR3: TGTGCCAGCAGTTTACAGGGGGAATCCTACGAGGAGTACTTC. Protein: CASSLQGESYEEYF.